This T cell receptor beta chain was profiled in a study of blood T cells in healthy people across ages. Study-wide findings and caveats: Estimated diversity that came from one million T cells was considered an underestimate.

With 3 bases removed from V and 4 bases from J, the gap between germline ends came to 12 bases. The CDR3 extends over 14 amino acids. Together with a sample-barcoded 5' primer, a J-beta primer mix was included in a second PCR lasting roughly 6 to 12 cycles. Every cDNA molecule bore a tag from a template-switch adaptor containing 12 random nucleotides. TCRdb reprocessed the 5' RACE reads via MiXCR and lists one record per CDR3 protein. The sample holds roughly 800,000 distinct CDR3 sequences, about 55% seen once. Worth noting for this clonotype: Antigen: not known.

This TCR was sampled from a man older than 75 in good health. The chain joins TRBV12-3 or TRBV12-4 to TRBJ1-1, with D unresolved. The specimen was blood. The CDR3 region is CASSFLVLGTEAFF. CDR3 bases: TGTGCCAGCAGTTTCTTGGTGTTAGGCACTGAAGCTTTCTTT.